Listed below are T cell receptor beta chains from one sample, sequenced in a study of T-cell memory formation after mild COVID-19. MiXCR, run by TCRdb on the 5' RACE reads, gives a single entry per CDR3 protein. The sample includes nearly 350,000 distinct CDR3 sequences, 13% of them seen just once. The specimen was PBMCs or a T cell subset sorted from them (not recorded which). These TCRs come from a man aged 18 to 29 who had mild COVID-19 (a few samples of this study predate the infection). Cell type and time point are not known. Both conserved end residues are part of each CDR3. The D gene is left open where the match is weak. Only some rows state a clone size, as once, few, many or a class for expanded clones.

J gene: TRBJ2-7; D gene: .; V gene: TRBV10-3; clone size: many; CDR3 protein: CAISGGSDSDYEQYF; CDR3 DNA: TGTGCCATCAGCGGGGGTAGTGACAGCGACTACGAGCAGTACTTC
J gene: TRBJ1-1; D gene: TRBD1; V gene: TRBV5-1; clone size: once; CDR3 protein: CASSSSGTGRTEAFF; CDR3 DNA: TGCGCCAGCAGCTCATCCGGGACAGGGAGGACTGAAGCTTTCTTT
J gene: TRBJ2-2; D gene: .; V gene: TRBV29-1; clone size: few; CDR3 protein: CSVAGPPGELFF; CDR3 DNA: TGCAGCGTTGCCGGGCCACCCGGGGAGCTGTTTTTT
J gene: TRBJ2-7; D gene: .; V gene: TRBV3-1; clone size: .; CDR3 protein: CASSQGLITTEQYF; CDR3 DNA: TGTGCCAGCAGCCAAGGACTCATAACCACCGAGCAGTACTTC
J gene: TRBJ2-7; D gene: .; V gene: TRBV6-6; clone size: few; CDR3 protein: CARTGISYEQYF; CDR3 DNA: TGTGCCAGAACAGGGATATCCTACGAGCAGTACTTC
J gene: TRBJ2-7; D gene: TRBD1; V gene: TRBV9; clone size: once; CDR3 protein: CASSPHHTGGRYEQYF; CDR3 DNA: TGTGCCAGCAGCCCCCACCACACAGGGGGCAGGTACGAGCAGTACTTC
J gene: TRBJ2-5; D gene: TRBD1; V gene: TRBV7-6; clone size: .; CDR3 protein: CASSPRLDRVETQYF; CDR3 DNA: TGTGCCAGCAGCCCCAGATTGGACAGGGTAGAGACCCAGTACTTC
J gene: TRBJ1-6; D gene: .; V gene: TRBV20-1; clone size: .; CDR3 protein: CSATGTLRGNSPLHF; CDR3 DNA: TGCAGTGCCACCGGGACCCTGAGAGGTAATTCACCCCTCCACTTT
J gene: TRBJ2-7; D gene: .; V gene: TRBV23-1; clone size: few; CDR3 protein: CASSRFTGKYEQYF; CDR3 DNA: TGCGCCAGCAGCCGTTTCACGGGGAAATACGAGCAGTACTTC
J gene: TRBJ2-2; D gene: .; V gene: TRBV4-1; clone size: .; CDR3 protein: CASSQGSAPVGELFF; CDR3 DNA: TGCGCCAGCAGCCAGGGGTCCGCTCCGGTGGGGGAGCTGTTTTTT
J gene: TRBJ2-1; D gene: .; V gene: TRBV21-1; clone size: few; CDR3 protein: CASPGQPYNEQFF; CDR3 DNA: TGTGCCAGCCCGGGACAGCCGTATAATGAGCAGTTCTTC
J gene: TRBJ2-1; D gene: .; V gene: TRBV7-2; clone size: few; CDR3 protein: CASSLDRARYNEQFF; CDR3 DNA: TGTGCCAGCAGCTTAGATAGGGCTCGGTACAATGAGCAGTTCTTC
J gene: TRBJ1-5; D gene: .; V gene: TRBV20-1; clone size: .; CDR3 protein: CSASLQAFNQPQHF; CDR3 DNA: TGCAGTGCTAGCCTCCAGGCTTTCAATCAGCCCCAGCATTTT
J gene: TRBJ2-4; D gene: .; V gene: TRBV12-3/TRBV12-4; clone size: many; CDR3 protein: CASSPEGHLDPSYF; CDR3 DNA: TGTGCCAGCAGTCCCGAGGGACACTTGGACCCCTCGTACTTC
J gene: TRBJ2-7; D gene: TRBD1; V gene: TRBV12-3/TRBV12-4; clone size: many; CDR3 protein: CASSSRQGSNEQYF; CDR3 DNA: TGTGCCAGCAGTTCCCGACAGGGGAGTAACGAGCAGTACTTC
J gene: TRBJ1-2; D gene: .; V gene: TRBV4-3; clone size: .; CDR3 protein: CASSKKGGEGRLRYTF; CDR3 DNA: TGCGCCAGCAGCAAAAAAGGAGGGGAGGGTCGCTTGCGCTACACCTTC
J gene: TRBJ2-3; D gene: .; V gene: TRBV4-2; clone size: few; CDR3 protein: CASSQDTTASTDTQYF; CDR3 DNA: TGTGCCAGCAGCCAAGATACGACAGCCTCTACAGATACGCAGTATTTT
J gene: TRBJ2-1; D gene: TRBD2; V gene: TRBV29-1; clone size: many; CDR3 protein: CSVEGGTSGVYNEQFF; CDR3 DNA: TGCAGCGTTGAGGGCGGGACTAGCGGGGTATACAATGAGCAGTTCTTC
J gene: TRBJ1-3; D gene: .; V gene: TRBV20-1; clone size: .; CDR3 protein: CSARDGSSGNTIYF; CDR3 DNA: TGCAGTGCTAGAGATGGGAGCTCTGGAAACACCATATATTTT
J gene: TRBJ1-1; D gene: .; V gene: TRBV7-8; clone size: few; CDR3 protein: CASSFLRVQKEAFF; CDR3 DNA: TGTGCCAGCAGCTTCCTGAGGGTACAGAAGGAAGCTTTCTTT
J gene: TRBJ1-4; D gene: .; V gene: TRBV12-3/TRBV12-4; clone size: many; CDR3 protein: CASSPSRDEGGNEKLFF; CDR3 DNA: TGTGCCAGCAGCCCATCCCGCGATGAGGGAGGGAATGAAAAACTGTTTTTT
J gene: TRBJ1-5; D gene: .; V gene: TRBV12-3/TRBV12-4; clone size: few; CDR3 protein: CASSLDGVTNQPQHF; CDR3 DNA: TGTGCCAGCAGCCTGGACGGAGTCACCAATCAGCCCCAGCATTTT
J gene: TRBJ2-7; D gene: .; V gene: TRBV6-2/TRBV6-3; clone size: .; CDR3 protein: CASRQGMVHEQYF; CDR3 DNA: TGTGCCAGCAGACAGGGTATGGTTCACGAGCAGTACTTC
J gene: TRBJ1-1; D gene: .; V gene: TRBV7-3; clone size: many; CDR3 protein: CASSSGMNTEAFF; CDR3 DNA: TGTGCCAGCAGCTCCGGGATGAACACTGAAGCTTTCTTT
J gene: TRBJ2-5; D gene: TRBD1; V gene: TRBV11-2; clone size: .; CDR3 protein: CASRRQGEETQYF; CDR3 DNA: TGTGCCAGCAGACGACAGGGGGAAGAGACCCAGTACTTC
J gene: TRBJ1-1; D gene: .; V gene: TRBV5-1; clone size: few; CDR3 protein: CASSLGQRTGAFF; CDR3 DNA: TGCGCCAGCAGCTTGGGACAGCGGACGGGCGCTTTCTTT
J gene: TRBJ2-1; D gene: .; V gene: TRBV4-2; clone size: few; CDR3 protein: CASSQGVSGFYNEQFF; CDR3 DNA: TGTGCCAGCAGCCAAGGGGTATCAGGTTTCTACAATGAGCAGTTCTTC
J gene: TRBJ2-2; D gene: .; V gene: TRBV12-3/TRBV12-4; clone size: .; CDR3 protein: CASSTRGDGELFF; CDR3 DNA: TGTGCCAGCAGTACCCGCGGAGACGGGGAGCTGTTTTTT
J gene: TRBJ2-5; D gene: .; V gene: TRBV6-1; clone size: few; CDR3 protein: CATQKDSPWETQYF; CDR3 DNA: TGTGCCACCCAGAAGGACAGCCCCTGGGAGACCCAGTACTTC
J gene: TRBJ1-1; D gene: .; V gene: TRBV29-1; clone size: .; CDR3 protein: CSVAGLEAFF; CDR3 DNA: TGCAGCGTTGCTGGACTAGAAGCTTTCTTT
J gene: TRBJ1-5; D gene: .; V gene: TRBV7-2; clone size: few; CDR3 protein: CASSSRGGFYSNQPQHF; CDR3 DNA: TGTGCCAGCAGCTCCCGGGGCGGGTTTTATAGCAATCAGCCCCAGCATTTT
J gene: TRBJ2-7; D gene: .; V gene: TRBV6-5; clone size: many; CDR3 protein: CASSYRAGEQYF; CDR3 DNA: TGTGCCAGCAGTTACAGGGCTGGCGAGCAGTACTTC
J gene: TRBJ2-1; D gene: TRBD1; V gene: TRBV5-4; clone size: many; CDR3 protein: CASSSDRGTYNEQFF; CDR3 DNA: TGTGCCAGCAGCTCGGACAGGGGGACCTACAATGAGCAGTTCTTC
J gene: TRBJ2-1; D gene: .; V gene: TRBV5-6; clone size: few; CDR3 protein: CASSPAVGEQFF; CDR3 DNA: TGTGCCAGCAGCCCAGCCGTAGGTGAGCAGTTCTTC
J gene: TRBJ2-2; D gene: .; V gene: TRBV2; clone size: .; CDR3 protein: CASGPWGSSTGELFF; CDR3 DNA: TGTGCCAGCGGCCCCTGGGGGTCGAGCACCGGGGAGCTGTTTTTT
J gene: TRBJ2-2; D gene: .; V gene: TRBV7-8; clone size: many; CDR3 protein: CASSPIRRGRSGELFF; CDR3 DNA: TGTGCCAGCAGCCCTATAAGGAGGGGAAGGAGCGGGGAGCTGTTTTTT
J gene: TRBJ2-5; D gene: TRBD2; V gene: TRBV20-1; clone size: few; CDR3 protein: CSARHSGGLWETQYF; CDR3 DNA: TGCAGTGCTAGACATAGCGGGGGGTTATGGGAGACCCAGTACTTC
J gene: TRBJ2-7; D gene: .; V gene: TRBV9; clone size: .; CDR3 protein: CASSVSLGKLYEQYF; CDR3 DNA: TGTGCCAGCAGCGTATCCTTGGGAAAACTCTACGAGCAGTACTTC
J gene: TRBJ1-1; D gene: .; V gene: TRBV7-2; clone size: .; CDR3 protein: CASSPARDTEAFF; CDR3 DNA: TGTGCCAGCAGCCCTGCAAGGGACACTGAAGCTTTCTTT
J gene: TRBJ2-5; D gene: TRBD1; V gene: TRBV5-4; clone size: few; CDR3 protein: CASSKEPTGLEETQYF; CDR3 DNA: TGTGCCAGCAGCAAAGAACCGACAGGGTTGGAAGAGACCCAGTACTTC
J gene: TRBJ2-5; D gene: TRBD1; V gene: TRBV6-1; clone size: .; CDR3 protein: CASSGDRRETQYF; CDR3 DNA: TGTGCCAGCAGTGGGGACAGGCGAGAGACCCAGTACTTC
J gene: TRBJ1-1; D gene: TRBD1; V gene: TRBV10-3; clone size: .; CDR3 protein: CAISESAQGATEAFF; CDR3 DNA: TGTGCCATCAGTGAGTCGGCACAGGGGGCCACTGAAGCTTTCTTT
J gene: TRBJ1-6; D gene: .; V gene: TRBV20-1; clone size: few; CDR3 protein: CSASTPGQGFSPLHF; CDR3 DNA: TGCAGTGCTAGTACTCCGGGCCAGGGATTCTCACCCCTCCACTTT
J gene: TRBJ1-5; D gene: TRBD1; V gene: TRBV18; clone size: few; CDR3 protein: CASSPNRGQEQPQHF; CDR3 DNA: TGTGCCAGCTCACCTAACAGGGGGCAGGAACAGCCCCAGCATTTT
J gene: TRBJ1-2; D gene: .; V gene: TRBV7-9; clone size: .; CDR3 protein: CASSSYRTSKDYGYTF; CDR3 DNA: TGTGCCAGCAGCTCATACAGGACCTCCAAGGACTATGGCTACACCTTC
J gene: TRBJ2-5; D gene: .; V gene: TRBV9; clone size: .; CDR3 protein: CASSVGGSYQETQYF; CDR3 DNA: TGTGCCAGCAGCGTAGGGGGGTCGTACCAAGAGACCCAGTACTTC
J gene: TRBJ2-7; D gene: TRBD1; V gene: TRBV29-1; clone size: few; CDR3 protein: CSVRTGIHSYEQYF; CDR3 DNA: TGCAGCGTCCGGACAGGAATTCATTCCTACGAGCAGTACTTC
J gene: TRBJ2-3; D gene: .; V gene: TRBV20-1; clone size: few; CDR3 protein: CSARPRGGNTDTQYF; CDR3 DNA: TGCAGTGCTAGGCCTCGAGGGGGGAACACAGATACGCAGTATTTT
J gene: TRBJ1-2; D gene: .; V gene: TRBV3-1; clone size: .; CDR3 protein: CASNAGRSYGYTF; CDR3 DNA: TGTGCCAGCAACGCAGGGCGCTCCTATGGCTACACCTTC
J gene: TRBJ2-2; D gene: .; V gene: TRBV5-1; clone size: few; CDR3 protein: CASSTNLNTGELFF; CDR3 DNA: TGCGCCAGCAGCACCAATCTGAACACCGGGGAGCTGTTTTTT
J gene: TRBJ1-1; D gene: .; V gene: TRBV4-3; clone size: .; CDR3 protein: CASSQGKGPMNTEAFF; CDR3 DNA: TGCGCCAGCAGCCAAGGTAAGGGCCCGATGAACACTGAAGCTTTCTTT
J gene: TRBJ1-2; D gene: .; V gene: TRBV5-1; clone size: many; CDR3 protein: CASSRGEDGYTF; CDR3 DNA: TGCGCCAGCAGCCGAGGTGAGGATGGCTACACCTTC
J gene: TRBJ1-3; D gene: .; V gene: TRBV15; clone size: .; CDR3 protein: CATSALIGNTIYF; CDR3 DNA: TGTGCCACCAGTGCCTTGATTGGAAACACCATATATTTT